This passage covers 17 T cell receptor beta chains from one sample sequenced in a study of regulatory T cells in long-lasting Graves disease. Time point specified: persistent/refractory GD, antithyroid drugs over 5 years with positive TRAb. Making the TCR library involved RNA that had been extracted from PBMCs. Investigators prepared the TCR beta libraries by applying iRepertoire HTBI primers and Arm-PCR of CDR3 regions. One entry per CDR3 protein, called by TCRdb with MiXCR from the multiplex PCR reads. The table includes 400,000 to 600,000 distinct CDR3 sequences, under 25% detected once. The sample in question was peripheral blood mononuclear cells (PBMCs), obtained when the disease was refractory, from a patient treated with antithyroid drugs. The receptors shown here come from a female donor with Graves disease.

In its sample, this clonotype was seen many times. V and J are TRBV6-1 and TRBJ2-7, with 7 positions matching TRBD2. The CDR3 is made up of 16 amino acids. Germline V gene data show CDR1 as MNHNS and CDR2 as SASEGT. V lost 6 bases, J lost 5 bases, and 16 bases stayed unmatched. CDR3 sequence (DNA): TGTGCCAGCAGGACCGTCTTCGGCGGGAGACTGGACGAGCAGTACTTC. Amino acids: CASRTVFGGRLDEQYF.

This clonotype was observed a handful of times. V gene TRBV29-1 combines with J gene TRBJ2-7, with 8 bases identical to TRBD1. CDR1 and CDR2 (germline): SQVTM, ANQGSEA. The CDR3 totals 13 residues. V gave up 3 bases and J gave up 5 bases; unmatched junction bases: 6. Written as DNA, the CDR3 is TGCAGCGTTGAGGACAGGGTATTAAACGAGCAGTACTTC. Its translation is CSVEDRVLNEQYF.

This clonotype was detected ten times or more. This chain's CDR3 is CASNVLKKGAINYGYTF. CDR3 in DNA: TGTGCCAGCAACGTGCTTAAAAAGGGGGCGATCAACTATGGCTACACCTTC. The rearrangement uses TRBV6-1 and TRBJ1-2, with 7 nucleotides matching TRBD1. CDR3 size: 17 residues. Germline V gives CDR1 MNHNS, CDR2 SASEGT. With 7 bases clipped from V and 2 bases from J, the junction kept 16 bases outside the gene matches.

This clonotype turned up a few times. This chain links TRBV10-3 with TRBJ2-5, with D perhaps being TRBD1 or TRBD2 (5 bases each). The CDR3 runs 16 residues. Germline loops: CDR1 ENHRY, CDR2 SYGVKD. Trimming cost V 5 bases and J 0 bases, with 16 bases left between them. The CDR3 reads CAISSLGTPYQETQYF. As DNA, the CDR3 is TGTGCCATCAGTTCTCTTGGGACCCCGTACCAAGAGACCCAGTACTTC.

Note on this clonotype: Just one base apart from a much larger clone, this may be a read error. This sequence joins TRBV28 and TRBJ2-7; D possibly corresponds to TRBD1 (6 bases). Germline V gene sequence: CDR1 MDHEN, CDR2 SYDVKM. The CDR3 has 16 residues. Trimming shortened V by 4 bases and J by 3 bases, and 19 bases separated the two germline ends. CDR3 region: CASSSRTGQTCYEQYF. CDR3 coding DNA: TGTGCCAGCAGTTCAAGGACGGGACAAACTTGCTACGAGCAGTACTTC.

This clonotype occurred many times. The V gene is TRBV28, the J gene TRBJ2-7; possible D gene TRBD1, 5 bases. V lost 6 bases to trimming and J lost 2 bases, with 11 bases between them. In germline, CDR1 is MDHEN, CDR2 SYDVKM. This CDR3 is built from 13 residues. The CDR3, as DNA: TGTGCCAGCAGCCCGACGGACACCTACGAGCAGTACTTC. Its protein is CASSPTDTYEQYF.

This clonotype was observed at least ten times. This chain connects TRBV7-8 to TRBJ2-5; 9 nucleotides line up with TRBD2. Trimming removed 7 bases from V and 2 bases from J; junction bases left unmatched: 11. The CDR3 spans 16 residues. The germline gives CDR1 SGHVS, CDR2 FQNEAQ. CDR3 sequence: CASTQGAGGLQETQYF. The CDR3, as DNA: TGTGCCAGCACCCAAGGGGCGGGGGGGCTTCAAGAGACCCAGTACTTC.

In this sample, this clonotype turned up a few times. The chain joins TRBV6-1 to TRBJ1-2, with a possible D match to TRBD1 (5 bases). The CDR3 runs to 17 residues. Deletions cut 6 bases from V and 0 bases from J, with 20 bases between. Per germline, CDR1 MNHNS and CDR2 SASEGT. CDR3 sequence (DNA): TGTGCCAGCAGCGCAGGGAAACAGTGGAGGGCTAACTATGGCTACACCTTC. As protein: CASSAGKQWRANYGYTF.

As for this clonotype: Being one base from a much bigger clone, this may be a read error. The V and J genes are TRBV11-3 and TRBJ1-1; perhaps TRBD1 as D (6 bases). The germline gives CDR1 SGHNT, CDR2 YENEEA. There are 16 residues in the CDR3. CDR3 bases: TGTGTCAGCAGCTTAGGTTCCGGTCGGGGGCAAAATGAAGCTTTCTTT. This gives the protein CVSSLGSGRGQNEAFF.

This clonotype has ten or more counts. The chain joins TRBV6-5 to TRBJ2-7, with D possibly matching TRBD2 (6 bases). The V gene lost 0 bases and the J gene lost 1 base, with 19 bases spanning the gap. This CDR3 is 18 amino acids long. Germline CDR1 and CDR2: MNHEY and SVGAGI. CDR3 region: CASSYSLTDLALSYEQYF. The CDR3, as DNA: TGTGCCAGCAGTTACTCGTTGACGGACCTAGCGCTATCCTACGAGCAGTACTTC.

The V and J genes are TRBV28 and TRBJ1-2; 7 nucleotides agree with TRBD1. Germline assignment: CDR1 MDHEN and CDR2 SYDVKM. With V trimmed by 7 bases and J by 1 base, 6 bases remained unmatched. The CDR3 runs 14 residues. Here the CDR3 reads CASTRDSLNYGYTF. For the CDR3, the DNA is TGTGCCAGCACAAGGGACAGCCTTAACTATGGCTACACCTTC.

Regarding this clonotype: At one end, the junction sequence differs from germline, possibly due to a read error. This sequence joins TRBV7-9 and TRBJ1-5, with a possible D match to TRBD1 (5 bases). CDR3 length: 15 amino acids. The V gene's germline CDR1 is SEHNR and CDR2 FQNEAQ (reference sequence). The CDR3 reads CAGSPSWGRNQPQHF. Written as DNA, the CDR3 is TGTGCCGGCAGCCCTAGCTGGGGACGCAATCAGCCCCAGCATTTT.

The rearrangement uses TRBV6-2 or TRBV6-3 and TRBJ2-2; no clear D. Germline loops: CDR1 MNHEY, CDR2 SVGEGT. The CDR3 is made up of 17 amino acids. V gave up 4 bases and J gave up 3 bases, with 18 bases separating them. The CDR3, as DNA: TGTGCCAGCAGTTCGGTGGCGGAGCCGCCGTACACCGGGGAGCTGTTTTTT. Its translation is CASSSVAEPPYTGELFF.

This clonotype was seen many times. This chain's CDR3 is CASSLYGGRNTEAFF. The CDR3, as DNA: TGTGCCAGCAGTTTATATGGGGGTCGGAACACTGAAGCTTTCTTT. V usage is TRBV28 and J usage is TRBJ1-1; D is possibly TRBD1 (5 bases). V shed 1 base and J shed 1 base, with 10 bases lying between them. The CDR3 contains 15 residues. The germline CDR1 and CDR2 sequences are MDHEN and SYDVKM.

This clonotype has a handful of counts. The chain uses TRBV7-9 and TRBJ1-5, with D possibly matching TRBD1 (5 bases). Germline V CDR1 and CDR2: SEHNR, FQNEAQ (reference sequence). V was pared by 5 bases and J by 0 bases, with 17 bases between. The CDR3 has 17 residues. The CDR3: CASSPPPDSYSNQPQHF. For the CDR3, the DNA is TGTGCCAGCAGCCCCCCTCCCGACAGCTATAGCAATCAGCCCCAGCATTTT.

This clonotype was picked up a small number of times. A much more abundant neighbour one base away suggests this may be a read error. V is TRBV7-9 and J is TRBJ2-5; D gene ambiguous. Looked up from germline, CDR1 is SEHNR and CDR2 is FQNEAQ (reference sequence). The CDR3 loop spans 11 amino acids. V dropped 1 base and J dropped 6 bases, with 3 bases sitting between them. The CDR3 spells CASSLVKTQYF. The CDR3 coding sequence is TGTGCCAGCAGCTTAGTGAAGACCCAGTACTTC.

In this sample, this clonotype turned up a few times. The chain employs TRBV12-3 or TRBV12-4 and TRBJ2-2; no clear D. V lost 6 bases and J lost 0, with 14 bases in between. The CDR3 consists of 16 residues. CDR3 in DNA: TGTGCCAGCAGCCCTGGAGTGGAGACGAACACCGGGGAGCTGTTTTTT. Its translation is CASSPGVETNTGELFF.